The subject of this entry is one T cell receptor beta chain. The data were obtained in a study of siplizumab effects on memory and regulatory T cells. The trim removed 0 bases at V and 2 bases at J, leaving 7 bases unmatched. The CDR3 loop spans 16 amino acids. From germline, CDR1 is MNHEY and CDR2 SMNVEV (reference sequence). The table came from immunoSEQ multiplex PCR; TCRdb's copy has only in-frame clones and leaves some out. The table includes approximately 70,000 clones, about 90% detected once. This sequence joins TRBV27 and TRBJ2-7, with 7 bases matching TRBD2. The receptor was derived from a human donor in good health. Sequencing input: CD8+ T cells sorted from blood. This CDR3 is CASSLSPGLNTYEQYF. CDR3 nucleotide sequence: TGTGCCAGCAGTTTATCGCCGGGACTAAATACCTACGAGCAGTACTTC.